This is a list of T cell receptor beta chains from one sample in a study of T cell responses to AZD1222 COVID-19 vaccine. Here immunoSEQ multiplex PCR was the method, and the copy in TCRdb shows in-frame clones only, minus some. The sample lists more than 90,000 clones, around 89% occurring once. The source was peripheral blood, collected 28 days after the second AZD1222 dose. These receptor sequences come from an adult who received the AZD1222 COVID-19 vaccine. Both conserved end residues are part of each CDR3. The D gene is left open where the match is weak. Rows give clone size only sometimes, using once, few, many, or a class for an expanded clone.

J gene | V gene | clone size | D gene | CDR3 DNA | CDR3 protein
TRBJ2-4 | TRBV11-2 | NA | NA | TGTGCCAGCAGCTTAGTTGTGACGGCCAAAAACATTCAGTACTTC | CASSLVVTAKNIQYF
TRBJ2-1 | TRBV12-5 | NA | NA | TGTGCTAGTGGTTTGGAAATACAGGGAGTTGAGCAGTTCTTC | CASGLEIQGVEQFF
TRBJ2-7 | TRBV7-3 | NA | TRBD2 | TGTGCCAGCAGCTTACAGCGGGGCCCCTACGAGCAGTACTTC | CASSLQRGPYEQYF
TRBJ1-2 | TRBV7-2 | NA | NA | TGTGCCAGCAGCTTACGCCCGGGACTCGACGGCTACACCTTC | CASSLRPGLDGYTF
TRBJ2-1 | TRBV7-9 | NA | TRBD1 | TGTGCCAGCAGCTTAGGTTTGTTGACAGGGGCGCGAGGGGTCAATGAGCAGTTCTTC | CASSLGLLTGARGVNEQFF
TRBJ1-6 | TRBV6-4 | few | TRBD1 | TGTGCCAGCCAACAGGGGGATAATTCACCCCTCCACTTT | CASQQGDNSPLHF
TRBJ1-2 | TRBV5-6 | NA | NA | TGTGCCAGCAGCGTCCTCGGCCAGGGCATGGGAGGCTACACCTTC | CASSVLGQGMGGYTF
TRBJ2-5 | TRBV19 | once | TRBD1 | TGTGCCAGTAGTAGGAATACAGGGGGCAGAGAGACCCAGTACTTC | CASSRNTGGRETQYF
TRBJ2-1 | TRBV11-3 | NA | NA | TGTGCCAGCAGCTTCGGAGGGCCCTTCTCCTACAATGAGCAGTTCTTC | CASSFGGPFSYNEQFF
TRBJ1-2 | TRBV6-5 | NA | TRBD1 | TGTGCCAGCAGTTACACCGACAGGGAGCCCTACACCTTC | CASSYTDREPYTF
TRBJ1-2 | TRBV20-1 | NA | NA | TGCAGTGCTAGTACCAGGGACAACTATGGCTACACCTTC | CSASTRDNYGYTF
TRBJ1-6 | TRBV12-3/TRBV12-4 | NA | NA | TGTGCCAGCAGTTTGGGGCTTGGGTCACCCCTCCACTTT | CASSLGLGSPLHF
TRBJ2-2 | TRBV7-9 | NA | NA | TGTGCCAGCAGGGACCACAACACCGGGGAGCTGTTTTTT | CASRDHNTGELFF
TRBJ2-7 | TRBV7-2 | NA | NA | TGTGCCAGCAGCTTAGACCCACAGGGCAACGAGCAGTACTTC | CASSLDPQGNEQYF
TRBJ2-1 | TRBV5-1 | NA | TRBD2 | TGCGCCAGCAGTCCTGGACTAGTCTCCTACAATGAGCAGTTCTTC | CASSPGLVSYNEQFF
TRBJ2-7 | TRBV6-2/TRBV6-3 | NA | TRBD1 | TGTGCCAGCAGCTCAAATCACAGGGGGACCTACGAGCAGTACTTC | CASSSNHRGTYEQYF
TRBJ1-1 | TRBV5-1 | NA | TRBD1 | TGCGCCAGCAAAACAGGGGACATTCTGAACACTGAAGCTTTCTTT | CASKTGDILNTEAFF
TRBJ2-1 | TRBV24-1 | NA | NA | TGTGCCACCAGTGATGTTGGGGATGAGCAGTTCTTC | CATSDVGDEQFF
TRBJ1-2 | TRBV2 | NA | TRBD1 | TGTGCCAGCAGTGACGGGACAGGGGGTACCCGCGGCTACACCTTC | CASSDGTGGTRGYTF
TRBJ2-3 | TRBV5-4 | NA | TRBD2 | TGTGCCAGCAGCTTGGGGACTAGGGCAGATACGCAGTATTTT | CASSLGTRADTQYF
TRBJ1-1 | TRBV7-9 | NA | TRBD1 | TGTGCCAGCAGCCCTAGGGGTAAGACAGGGCACGAAGCTTTCTTT | CASSPRGKTGHEAFF
TRBJ2-1 | TRBV27 | NA | TRBD1 | TGTGCCAGCAGTTTGTCCGGCCAGGGGGTCGGTGAGCAGTTCTTC | CASSLSGQGVGEQFF
TRBJ2-7 | TRBV6-5 | once | NA | TGTGCCAGCAGGGGGACCTCCTACGAGCAGTACTTC | CASRGTSYEQYF
TRBJ2-3 | TRBV3-1/TRBV3-2 | NA | TRBD2 | TGTGCCAGCAGCCAAGTCTTTGTGGCTAGCGGGAGTGCAGATACGCAGTATTTT | CASSQVFVASGSADTQYF
TRBJ1-5 | TRBV19 | NA | NA | TGTGCCAGTAGTATAACACAGTACTCCTATCAGCCCCAGCATTTT | CASSITQYSYQPQHF
TRBJ2-6 | TRBV7-9 | NA | NA | TGTGCCAGCAGCTTAGTGGGCTCTGGGGCCAACGTCCTGACTTTC | CASSLVGSGANVLTF
TRBJ2-6 | TRBV5-1 | once | NA | TGCGCCAGCAGCTTGGAGACAGCTGGGGCCAACGTCCTGACTTTC | CASSLETAGANVLTF
TRBJ1-2 | TRBV28 | NA | NA | TGTGCCACATGCGAACCGGGGCTCTATGGCTACACCTTC | CATCEPGLYGYTF
TRBJ2-7 | TRBV30 | once | NA | TGTGCCTGGAGGTACTCGACGGCCTCCTACGAGCAGTACTTC | CAWRYSTASYEQYF
TRBJ2-4 | TRBV6-5 | NA | TRBD1 | TGTGCCAGCAGTCCATCCAGACAGGGTGGAAACATTCAGTACTTC | CASSPSRQGGNIQYF
TRBJ2-3 | TRBV6-5 | NA | TRBD2 | TGTGCCAGCAGTCGACTAGCGGGGAGGGCAGATACGCAGTATTTT | CASSRLAGRADTQYF
TRBJ1-3 | TRBV12-3/TRBV12-4 | NA | NA | TGTGCCAGCAGTTTGGCCAGGGGAAACACCATATATTTT | CASSLARGNTIYF
TRBJ2-5 | TRBV19 | NA | NA | TGTGCCAGTAGTATAGGAGGACGGACCCTCCCTTCGGCCCAGTACTTC | CASSIGGRTLPSAQYF